The sequence of this T cell receptor beta chain was determined in a study of spatial heterogeneity in lung cancer. Study in general: More beta-chain than alpha-chain sequences were consistently detected.

This clonotype is classed as medium-sized. Antigen specificity is unknown. This CDR3 spans 14 amino acids. The germline V and J ends were trimmed by 7 bases and 0 bases, with 9 bases remaining between them. Per the germline V gene, CDR1 is MNHNS and CDR2 is SASEGT. Study results and limitations: Nonsynonymous mutations, ubiquitous and regional, were tracked respectively by counts of ubiquitous and regional expanded TCRs. Counts of expanded alpha and beta TCRs within tumors tracked the tumor nonsynonymous mutation count.

The time point denotes: sample taken at primary tumor resection. Whole RNA came from tumor, nontumor lung or frozen PBMC and was sequenced without being sorted. In TCRdb, the 5' RACE reads were re-called with MiXCR into one record per CDR3 protein. The profile shows around 8,800 distinct CDR3 sequences, around 7% of them singletons. The source was lung tumor tissue, collected at surgery. The V call is TRBV6-1, the J call TRBJ2-2, with D hard to call. This clonotype was sampled from a male donor with early-stage non-small cell lung cancer. This chain's CDR3 is CASMVIPNTGELFF. The CDR3 DNA is TGTGCCAGCATGGTCATACCGAACACCGGGGAGCTGTTTTTT.